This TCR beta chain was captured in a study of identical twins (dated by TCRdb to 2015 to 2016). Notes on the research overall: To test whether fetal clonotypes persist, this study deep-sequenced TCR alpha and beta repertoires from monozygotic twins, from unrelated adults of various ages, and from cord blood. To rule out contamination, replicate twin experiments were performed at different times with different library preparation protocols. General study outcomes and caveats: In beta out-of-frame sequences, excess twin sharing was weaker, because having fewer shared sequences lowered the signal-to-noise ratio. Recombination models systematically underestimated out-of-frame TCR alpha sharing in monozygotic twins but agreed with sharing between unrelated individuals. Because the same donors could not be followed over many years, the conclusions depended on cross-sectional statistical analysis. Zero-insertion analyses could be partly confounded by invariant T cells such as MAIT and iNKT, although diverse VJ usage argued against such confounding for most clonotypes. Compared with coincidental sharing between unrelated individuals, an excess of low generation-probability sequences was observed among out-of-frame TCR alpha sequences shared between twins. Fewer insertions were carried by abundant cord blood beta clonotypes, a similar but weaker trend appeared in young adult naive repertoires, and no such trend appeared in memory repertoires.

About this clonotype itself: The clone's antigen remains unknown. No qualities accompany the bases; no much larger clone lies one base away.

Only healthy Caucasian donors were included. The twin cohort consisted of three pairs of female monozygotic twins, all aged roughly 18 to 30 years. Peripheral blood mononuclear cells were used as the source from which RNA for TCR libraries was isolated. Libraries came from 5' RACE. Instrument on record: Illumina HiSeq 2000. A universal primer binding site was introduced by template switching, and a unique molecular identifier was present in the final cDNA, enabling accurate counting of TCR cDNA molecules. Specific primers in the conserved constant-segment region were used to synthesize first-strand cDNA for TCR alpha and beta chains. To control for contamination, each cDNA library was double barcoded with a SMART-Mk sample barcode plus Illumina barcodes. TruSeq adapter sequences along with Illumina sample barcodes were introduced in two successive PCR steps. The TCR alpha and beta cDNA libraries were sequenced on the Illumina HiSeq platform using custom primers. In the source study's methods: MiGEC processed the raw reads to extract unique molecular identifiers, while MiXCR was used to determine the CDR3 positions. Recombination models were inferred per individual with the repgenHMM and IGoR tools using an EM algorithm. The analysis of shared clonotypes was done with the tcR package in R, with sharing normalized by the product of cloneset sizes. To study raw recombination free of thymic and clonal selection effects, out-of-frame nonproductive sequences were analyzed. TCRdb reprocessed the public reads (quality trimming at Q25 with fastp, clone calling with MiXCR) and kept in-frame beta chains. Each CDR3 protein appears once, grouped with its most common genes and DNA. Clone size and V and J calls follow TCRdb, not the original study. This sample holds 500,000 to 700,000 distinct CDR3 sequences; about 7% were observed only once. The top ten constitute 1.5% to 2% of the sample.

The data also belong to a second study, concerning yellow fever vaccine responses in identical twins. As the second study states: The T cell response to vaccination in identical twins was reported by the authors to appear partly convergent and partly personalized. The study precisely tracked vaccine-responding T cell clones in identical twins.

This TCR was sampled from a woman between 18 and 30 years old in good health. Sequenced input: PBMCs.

In nucleotide form, the sequence is TGTGCCAGCAGCTCGGACAGTGGGAACACCGGGGAGCTGTTTTTT. It is translated as CASSSDSGNTGELFF. This receptor chain uses TRBV7-7 and TRBJ2-2; TRBD1 could be the D gene, as 6 bases match. CDR1 SSHAT and CDR2 FNYEAQ are derived from the germline V gene (reference sequence). Including the terminal cysteine and phenylalanine, the CDR3 comprises 15 residues. The sequence is cut down to CDR3 DNA, 45 bases in frame from base 1. The junction shows trimming of 4 bases on V and 1 base on J, plus 10 bases between the germline ends. Full variable domain (CDR3 extended with the reference TRBV7-7 and TRBJ2-2 proteins): GAGVSQSPRYKVTKRGQDVTLRCDPISSHATLYWYQQALGQGPEFLTYFNYEAQPDKSGLPSDRFSAERPEGSISTLTIQRTEQRDSAMYRCASSSDSGNTGELFFGEGSRLTVL.